This T cell receptor (beta chain) was found in a study of regulatory T cells in long-lasting Graves disease. About this clonotype itself: A much larger clone is a single base away; this may be a read error. The final CDR3 position lacks the conserved phenylalanine or tryptophan, pointing to a likely read error.

Combining iRepertoire HTBI primers with Arm-PCR of CDR3 regions, the authors built TCR beta libraries. Using its own MiXCR run on the multiplex PCR reads, TCRdb lists one record per CDR3 protein. The sample has approximately 350,000 distinct CDR3 sequences, more than 20% seen once. The time point here: persistent/refractory GD, antithyroid drugs over 5 years with positive TRAb. Construction of the TCR library relied on RNA isolated from PBMCs. The sequenced sample was peripheral blood mononuclear cells (PBMCs), obtained when the disease was refractory, from a patient treated with antithyroid drugs. This TCR derives from a woman aged 40 to 50 with Graves disease.

CDR3 amino acids: CASSLGVTDQETQYL. In nucleotides, the CDR3 is TGTGCCAGCAGCTTGGGGGTGACAGACCAAGAGACCCAGTACCTC. This chain connects TRBV7-9 to TRBJ2-5, with D perhaps given as TRBD1 or TRBD2 (5 bases each). CDR3 size: 15 residues. Per germline, CDR1 SEHNR and CDR2 FQNEAQ (reference sequence). Trimming cost V 3 bases and J 0 bases, with 11 bases left between them.